This T cell receptor beta chain comes out of a study of T cell responses to AZD1222 COVID-19 vaccine. Sequenced by immunoSEQ multiplex PCR; TCRdb stores in-frame clones only, minus some. The table shows 150,000 to 200,000 clones, with 93% occurring only once. This CDR3 contains 17 residues. The TCR originated in an adult in good health. J is TRBJ1-2 and V is TRBV21-1; the D call of TRBD1 is as the table states it, not checked on the DNA. TRBV21-1 is a pseudogene. The specimen comprised peripheral blood, sampled on day 0 of AZD1222 vaccination. CDR3 protein: CASSLGLTGAPNYGYTF. The CDR3, as DNA: TGTGCCAGCAGCTTGGGCCTGACAGGGGCTCCTAACTATGGCTACACCTTC.